Detailed here is one T cell receptor (beta chain). The antigen remains unidentified. Primed by a sample-barcoded 5' primer and a J-beta primer mix, a second PCR proceeded for 7 to 11 cycles. TCRdb independently ran MiXCR on the 5' RACE reads; one entry per CDR3 protein. The sample has around 1.5 million distinct CDR3 sequences, around 35% seen once. Every sample had a minimum of 6 million PBMCs isolated. The sample comes from a study of blood T cells in healthy people across ages. The study, taken as a whole, reports: Naive and antigen-experienced cells could not be conclusively compared, given unsorted PBMCs. Older age went with lower TCR beta diversity per million T cells, in a roughly linear way.

The CDR3 is 18 amino acids. The germline CDR1 and CDR2 sequences are KGHSH and LQKENI. V shed 3 bases and J shed 0 bases, with 18 bases lying between them. This clonotype originated in a woman younger than 45 in good health. What was sequenced was blood. The chain uses TRBV18 and TRBJ1-5, with TRBD1 as a possible D gene (6 bases). The CDR3 DNA sequence: TGTGCCAGCTCACCCTGGGGTTTACAGGGACATAGCAATCAGCCCCAGCATTTT. The encoded protein is CASSPWGLQGHSNQPQHF.